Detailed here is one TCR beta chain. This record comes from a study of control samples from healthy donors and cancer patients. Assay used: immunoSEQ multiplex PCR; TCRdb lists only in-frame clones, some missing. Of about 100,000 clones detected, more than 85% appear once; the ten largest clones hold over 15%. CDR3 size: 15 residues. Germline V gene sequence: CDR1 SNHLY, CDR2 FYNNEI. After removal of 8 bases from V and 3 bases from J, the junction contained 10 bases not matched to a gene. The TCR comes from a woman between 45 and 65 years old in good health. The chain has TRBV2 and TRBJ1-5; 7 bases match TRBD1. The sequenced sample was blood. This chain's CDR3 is CASGGPGGDNQPQHF. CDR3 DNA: TGTGCCAGCGGAGGGCCAGGGGGGGACAATCAGCCCCAGCATTTT. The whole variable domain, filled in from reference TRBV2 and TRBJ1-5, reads EPEVTQTPSHQVTQMGQEVILRCVPISNHLYFYWYRQILGQKVEFLVSFYNNEISEKSEIFDDQFSVERPDGSNFTLKIRSTKLEDSAMYFCASGGPGGDNQPQHFGDGTRLSIL.